This T cell receptor (beta chain) was observed in a study of T cell changes during pregnancy in multiple sclerosis. Germline assignment: CDR1 SQVTM and CDR2 ANQGSEA. The CDR3 has 14 residues. V lost 7 bases to trimming and J lost 4 bases; unmatched junction nucleotides: 8. Clones were read by immunoSEQ multiplex PCR, and TCRdb kept only the in-frame ones, dropping some. Among 25,000 to 35,000 clones listed, about 92% were seen once. This TCR was sampled from a female donor with multiple sclerosis, enrolled in a pregnancy study. The specimen was CD8+ T cells from peripheral blood mononuclear cells, collected in the first trimester of pregnancy. The chain recombines TRBV29-1 with TRBJ1-2, with 11 bases aligning to TRBD1. DNA for the CDR3: TGCAGCGCCATCGCGGGGACAGGGGGCTATGGCTACACCTTC. Amino acid sequence: CSAIAGTGGYGYTF.